This paragraph covers one T cell receptor (beta chain) sequence. The antigen remains unidentified. This sample was taken from a study of CD8+CD57+ T cells in acquired aplastic anemia. CDR3 and TCR beta VDJ profiling relied on genomic DNA as the template. TCRdb processed the reads anew with MiXCR; each CDR3 protein has one entry. The sample records approximately 270,000 distinct CDR3 sequences, 56% being singletons. Study observations and caveats: Around 29 CD8+ CDR3 sequences were shared between patients and controls.

V trimming: 4 bases; J trimming: 3 bases; junction bases outside the gene matches: 1. The germline CDR1 and CDR2 sequences are SGHAT and FQNNGV. The CDR3 sequence is 15 residues long. The sample was sorted CD4+, CD8+, or CD8+CD57+ T cells (not recorded which) from PBMCs. The receptor's source is a human donor with severe aplastic anemia or a healthy control (not recorded which). The chain joins TRBV11-2 to TRBJ2-5; 14 nucleotides match TRBD2. The DNA of the CDR3 is TGTGCCAGCAGCTCGGGACTAGCGGGAGAAGAGACCCAGTACTTC. Its protein product is CASSSGLAGEETQYF.